These 18 T cell receptor beta chains originate from one sample sequenced in a study of T-cell memory formation after mild COVID-19. TCRdb fed the 5' RACE reads into MiXCR, producing one record per CDR3 protein. The sample holds a few hundred thousand distinct CDR3 sequences, 25% to 30% seen once. The source material was PBMCs or a T cell subset sorted from them (not recorded which). These receptor sequences come from an adult woman who had mild COVID-19 (a few samples of this study predate the infection). Cell type and time point are not known.

V and J are TRBV7-2 and TRBJ2-4, with TRBD2 matching 14 bases. The CDR3 totals 17 residues. The trim removed 5 bases at V and 8 bases at J, leaving 11 bases unmatched. CDR1 is SGHTA, CDR2 FQGNSA, per germline. The CDR3 DNA follows: TGTGCCAGCAGCCCAATTGGGACTAGCGGGAGTAGAGACATTCAGTACTTC. Translated: CASSPIGTSGSRDIQYF.

This clonotype was picked up a small number of times. The V call is TRBV7-9, the J call TRBJ2-1; 8 bases map to TRBD2. Looked up from germline, CDR1 is SEHNR and CDR2 is FQNEAQ (reference sequence). V was pared by 3 bases and J by 8 bases, with 9 bases of the junction left unmatched. The CDR3 sequence is 15 residues long. In DNA, the CDR3 is TGTGCCAGCAGCTTCGGACTAGCTCTGGGGGATGAGCAGTTCTTC. Translating gives CASSFGLALGDEQFF. Full variable domain (outside the CDR3, taken from reference TRBV7-9 and TRBJ2-1): DTGVSQNPRHKITKRGQNVTFRCDPISEHNRLYWYRQTLGQGPEFLTYFQNEAQLEKSRLLSDRFSAERPKGSFSTLEIQRTEQGDSAMYLCASSFGLALGDEQFFGPGTRLTVL.

The chain combines TRBV7-3 with TRBJ2-1, with a possible D match to TRBD1 (6 bases). CDR1 and CDR2 (germline): SGHTA, FQGTGA. V lost 0 bases and J 4 bases, leaving 10 bases between the germline ends. This CDR3 comprises 15 residues. The CDR3 bases are TGTGCCAGCAGCTTAACCCCAGACAGGTACAATGAGCAGTTCTTC. As protein: CASSLTPDRYNEQFF.

This clonotype occurred a few times. The J gene is TRBJ1-3, the V gene TRBV7-8; the D is unclear. V lost 5 bases, J lost 0 bases, and 8 bases lay in between. CDR1 is SGHVS and CDR2 is FQNEAQ in the germline V gene. This CDR3 is 14 amino acids long. In nucleotides, the CDR3 is TGTGCCAGCAGCCCCCGGAGCTCTGGAAACACCATATATTTT. It translates to CASSPRSSGNTIYF.

This clonotype occurred a few times. The chain links TRBV4-2 to TRBJ2-5; 9 bases are a match to TRBD2. V gave up 0 bases and J gave up 5 bases; unmatched junction bases: 10. This CDR3 has 17 amino acids. Germline V lookup: CDR1 LGHNA, CDR2 YNFKEQ. The DNA for the CDR3 is TGTGCCAGCAGCCAAGATGGCGGGAGGGCCTTGGGGGAGACCCAGTACTTC. The encoded protein is CASSQDGGRALGETQYF.

V gene TRBV6-1 combines with J gene TRBJ2-7; 8 bases are shared with TRBD2. V trimming: 5 bases; J trimming: 5 bases; junction bases outside the gene matches: 14. Per germline, CDR1 MNHNS and CDR2 SASEGT. The CDR3 has 16 residues. The CDR3 coding sequence is TGTGCCAGCAGTTCCCGGGGGAGCGGGGGTAGCGACGAGCAGTACTTC. This translates into CASSSRGSGGSDEQYF.

The chain combines TRBV29-1 with TRBJ1-2; TRBD1 aligns across 8 bases. CDR1 SQVTM and CDR2 ANQGSEA come from the germline V gene. There are 14 residues in the CDR3. With V trimmed by 7 bases and J by 4 bases, 11 bases remained unmatched. Written as DNA, the CDR3 is TGCAGCGCCGTCGGCAGGGGGCATTTCTATGGCTACACCTTC. This gives the protein CSAVGRGHFYGYTF.

J is TRBJ1-1 and V is TRBV12-3 or TRBV12-4; TRBD1 is a possible D gene (5 bases). The CDR3 is 14 amino acids. V was pared by 6 bases and J by 1 base, with 12 bases between. The CDR3 region is CASRWDLGNTEAFF. CDR3 DNA: TGTGCCAGCAGATGGGACCTGGGGAACACTGAAGCTTTCTTT.

J is TRBJ2-1 and V is TRBV18, with 8 bases identical to TRBD2. Germline-derived CDR1 and CDR2 are KGHSH and LQKENI. CDR3 size: 18 residues. Trimming at V came to 3 bases and at J to 6 bases, leaving 16 bases not matched to a gene. CDR3 sequence (DNA): TGTGCCAGCTCACCGGCGGTTTTCGGAGCGGGAGCCCTCAATGAGCAGTTCTTC. Translation: CASSPAVFGAGALNEQFF.

The chain combines TRBV3-1 with TRBJ1-2; a weak D match, TRBD1 (5 bases). The germline gives CDR1 LGHDT, CDR2 YNNKEL (reference sequence). CDR3 size: 15 residues. Trimming removed 4 bases at V and 4 bases at J, with 16 bases between. As DNA, the CDR3 is TGTGCCAGCAGCCCCGGCCCGGGGCAGGGCTATGGCTACACCTTC. Translation gives CASSPGPGQGYGYTF.

This clonotype occurred a few times. CDR3 loop: CASMVATLGAFF. The CDR3 coding sequence is TGTGCCAGCATGGTGGCCACATTGGGGGCTTTCTTT. This chain uses TRBV28 with TRBJ1-1; D gene unclear. Germline V lookup: CDR1 MDHEN, CDR2 SYDVKM. The CDR3 is made up of 12 amino acids. Trimming removed 7 bases at V and 11 bases at J, with 17 bases between.

This clonotype was seen a few times. The chain employs TRBV12-3 or TRBV12-4 and TRBJ2-3; TRBD2 aligns across 11 bases. The length of the CDR3 is 15 residues. Trimming took 8 bases from V and 0 from J; bases not matched to a gene: 4. The CDR3 coding sequence is TGTGCCAGCGTACTAGCGGGGGCTAGCACAGATACGCAGTATTTT. Its translation is CASVLAGASTDTQYF.

The chain joins TRBV7-9 to TRBJ1-1; 7 bases match TRBD1. This CDR3 spans 11 amino acids. Per germline, CDR1 SEHNR and CDR2 FQNEAQ (reference sequence). Losses at the gene ends were 5 bases for V and 8 bases for J; bases not matched to a gene: 2. The DNA for the CDR3 is TGTGCCAGCAGCCGGGACAGCGAAGCTTTCTTT. Encoded protein: CASSRDSEAFF. Using reference TRBV7-9 and TRBJ1-1 for the parts outside the CDR3, the full variable domain is DTGVSQNPRHKITKRGQNVTFRCDPISEHNRLYWYRQTLGQGPEFLTYFQNEAQLEKSRLLSDRFSAERPKGSFSTLEIQRTEQGDSAMYLCASSRDSEAFFGQGTRLTVV.

This clonotype came up a few times. The chain couples TRBV6-2 or TRBV6-3 to TRBJ2-3; either TRBD1 or TRBD2 may supply D (5 bases each). The CDR3 runs 16 residues. The ends were cut back, 6 bases at V and 0 bases at J, with 16 bases in the middle. Germline values: CDR1 MNHEY, CDR2 SVGEGT. The chain's CDR3 is CASSFGTATSTDTQYF. The CDR3 bases are TGTGCCAGCAGCTTCGGGACGGCGACTAGCACAGATACGCAGTATTTT.

This clonotype has a handful of counts. The chain is built from TRBV11-2 and TRBJ2-1; 7 bases map to TRBD1. The CDR3 contains 16 residues. CDR1 is SGHAT, CDR2 FQNNGV, per germline. V lost 5 bases, J lost 1 base, and 8 bases stayed unmatched. The CDR3, as DNA: TGTGCCAGCAGCCGCGAACCGGGACAGTCCTACAATGAGCAGTTCTTC. Translated: CASSREPGQSYNEQFF.

The rearrangement links TRBV18 to TRBJ2-1; the match to TRBD2 covers 7 bases. After removal of 6 bases from V and 3 bases from J, the junction contained 8 bases not matched to a gene. Germline lookup yields CDR1 KGHSH and CDR2 LQKENI. This CDR3 region has 15 residues. The DNA of the CDR3 is TGTGCCAGCTCCCCCATGAGCGGGAACTACAATGAGCAGTTCTTC. Its protein product is CASSPMSGNYNEQFF.

This clonotype was seen a single time. This chain joins TRBV18 and TRBJ2-1, with TRBD2 identical over 10 bases. CDR3 length equals 15 residues. After removal of 3 bases from V and 3 bases from J, the junction contained 2 bases not matched to a gene. The germline V gene encodes CDR1 KGHSH and CDR2 LQKENI. This CDR3 reads CASSPSGRYYNEQFF. In DNA form, the CDR3 reads TGTGCCAGCTCACCTAGCGGGAGGTACTACAATGAGCAGTTCTTC.

This rearrangement joins TRBV9 to TRBJ2-7; 14 positions match TRBD2. The CDR3 contains 16 residues. Germline V gene data show CDR1 as SGDLS and CDR2 as YYNGEE. After removal of 4 bases from V and 2 bases from J, the junction contained 5 bases not matched to a gene. This CDR3 reads CASSLGTSGSPYEQYF. The CDR3 nucleotides are TGTGCCAGCAGCCTCGGGACTAGCGGGAGCCCCTACGAGCAGTACTTC.